Listed here are 9 T cell receptor beta chains from one sample, sequenced in a study of neurological immune-mediated disorders. From the 5' RACE reads, TCRdb called clonotypes with MiXCR, one entry per CDR3 protein. Altogether 50,000 to 70,000 distinct CDR3 sequences are present, around a tenth being singletons, with the ten largest covering about 6.6%. The time point denotes: longitudinal time-point 1 (baseline). The source material was PBMCs. Source of these receptors: a male donor with HTLV-1-associated myelopathy (HAM/TSP).

The sample holds many counts of this clonotype. J is TRBJ2-1 and V is TRBV4-3; 9 positions agree with TRBD2. The J segment lost 7 bases and the V segment lost 0 bases, leaving 10 bases of the junction unmatched. The CDR3 is 17 amino acids. Germline V CDR1 and CDR2: LGHNA, YSLEER. The CDR3 DNA reads TGCGCCAGCAGCCAAGATAGGGCGGGGGGGCCGGATAATGAGCAGTTCTTC. Translated, it gives CASSQDRAGGPDNEQFF.

This clonotype was observed many times. The rearrangement links TRBV15 to TRBJ1-1; D is uncertain. In germline, CDR1 is LNHNV, CDR2 YYDKDF (reference sequence). Trimming removed 8 bases from V and 4 bases from J, with 14 bases in between. The CDR3 covers 13 residues. The CDR3 nucleotides are TGTGCCACCGGTGCCTCCCGAGGCACTGAAGCTTTCTTT. Encoded protein: CATGASRGTEAFF.

The table lists this clonotype with many counts. V and J are TRBV20-1 and TRBJ1-1; a weak D match, TRBD1 (5 bases). Germline V lookup: CDR1 DFQATT, CDR2 SNEGSKA (reference sequence). The CDR3 consists of 15 residues. Trimming cost V 2 bases and J 4 bases, with 17 bases left between them. DNA for the CDR3: TGCAGTGCTAGACCCATGGGGGGTTATGGCACTGAAGCTTTCTTT. This translates into CSARPMGGYGTEAFF.

This clonotype was seen at least ten times. This chain joins TRBV12-3 or TRBV12-4 and TRBJ1-1; no firm D call. V lost 6 bases to trimming and J lost 3 bases, with 17 bases between them. The CDR3 sequence is 15 residues long. The CDR3 is CASSPEKLGDTEAFF. CDR3 sequence (DNA): TGTGCCAGCAGCCCTGAAAAGCTTGGGGACACTGAAGCTTTCTTT.

On this clonotype itself: It may be a read error: a sequence one base away is much more abundant. The V and J genes are TRBV20-1 and TRBJ2-1, with D perhaps TRBD2 (7 bases). In germline, CDR1 is DFQATT, CDR2 SNEGSKA (reference sequence). V was trimmed by 5 bases and J by 3 bases, leaving 11 bases between them. There are 13 residues in the CDR3. The CDR3 sequence: CSAERGHYNEQFF. As DNA, the CDR3 is TGCAGTGCTGAGCGGGGACACTACAATGAGCAGTTCTTC.

This clonotype has ten or more counts. The rearrangement joins TRBV5-1 to TRBJ2-5; unclear D gene. From germline, CDR1 is SGHRS and CDR2 YFSETQ. The ends were cut back, 4 bases at V and 5 bases at J, with 12 bases in the middle. The CDR3 is 13 amino acids. The CDR3 DNA reads TGCGCCAGCAGCCTTACATCCCCGGAGACCCAGTACTTC. Translating it yields CASSLTSPETQYF.

The chain carries TRBV4-3 and TRBJ2-1; TRBD1 agrees at 8 bases. Germline CDR1 LGHNA, CDR2 YSLEER. V trimming: 1 base; J trimming: 8 bases; junction bases outside the gene matches: 10. The CDR3 covers 16 residues. The chain's CDR3 is CASSQGSGAGGHEQFF. The CDR3 DNA reads as TGCGCCAGCAGCCAAGGGTCTGGGGCAGGGGGCCATGAGCAGTTCTTC.

This clonotype is categorized as medium-sized (0.01 to 0.1%). V and J are TRBV20-1 and TRBJ1-1, with D perhaps matching TRBD1 (5 bases). The CDR3 contains 14 residues. Trimming stripped 3 bases from V and 1 base from J, with 12 bases between. Germline assignment: CDR1 DFQATT and CDR2 SNEGSKA (reference sequence). CDR3 protein: CSASRQPKNTEAFF. CDR3 in DNA: TGCAGTGCTAGCCGACAGCCGAAGAACACTGAAGCTTTCTTT.

This clonotype came up many times. The rearrangement uses TRBV21-1 and TRBJ1-6; the table's D gene call, TRBD1, was not cross checked with the DNA. TRBV21-1 is described as a pseudogene. The CDR3 is 17 amino acids. This CDR3 reads CASSKRRRTANNSPLHF. CDR3 coding DNA: TGTGCCAGCAGCAAAAGGCGTAGGACAGCAAATAATTCACCCCTCCACTTT.